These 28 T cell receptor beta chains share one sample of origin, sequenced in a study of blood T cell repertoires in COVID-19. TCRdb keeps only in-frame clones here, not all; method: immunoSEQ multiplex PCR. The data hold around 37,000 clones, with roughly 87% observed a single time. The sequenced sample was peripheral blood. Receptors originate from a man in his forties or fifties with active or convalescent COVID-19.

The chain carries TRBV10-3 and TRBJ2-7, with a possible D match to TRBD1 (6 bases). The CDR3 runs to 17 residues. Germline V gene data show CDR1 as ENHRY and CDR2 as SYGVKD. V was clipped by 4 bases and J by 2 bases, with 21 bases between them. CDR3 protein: CAISARTGKREPYEQYF. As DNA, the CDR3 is TGTGCCATCAGTGCCCGTACAGGGAAAAGGGAGCCCTACGAGCAGTACTTC.

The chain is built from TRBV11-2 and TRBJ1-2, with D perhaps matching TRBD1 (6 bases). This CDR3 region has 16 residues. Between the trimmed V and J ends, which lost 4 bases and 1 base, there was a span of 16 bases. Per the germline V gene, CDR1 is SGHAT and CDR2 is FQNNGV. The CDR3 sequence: CASSWGHGGLNYGYTF. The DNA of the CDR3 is TGTGCCAGCAGCTGGGGACACGGCGGTCTTAACTATGGCTACACCTTC.

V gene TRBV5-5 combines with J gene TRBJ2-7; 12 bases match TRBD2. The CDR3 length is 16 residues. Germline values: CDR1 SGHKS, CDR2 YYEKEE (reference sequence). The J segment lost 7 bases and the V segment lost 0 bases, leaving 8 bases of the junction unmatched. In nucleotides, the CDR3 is TGTGCCAGCAGCTTGGTAGTGACTAGCGGGGGAGTTGAGCAGTACTTC. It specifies CASSLVVTSGGVEQYF.

Written as DNA, the CDR3 is TGTGCCAGCAGCTCCTGGGACAGGGGCTACGAGCAGTACTTC. Protein product: CASSSWDRGYEQYF. The chain links TRBV9 to TRBJ2-7; 10 nucleotides match TRBD1. The V segment lost 4 bases and the J segment 3 bases; nucleotides outside the gene matches: 4. This CDR3 is built from 14 residues. CDR1 and CDR2 (germline): SGDLS, YYNGEE.

In DNA, the CDR3 is TGCGCCAGCAGCCCAAACAGGGTGGGCAATCAGCCCCAGCATTTT. Residues: CASSPNRVGNQPQHF. This rearrangement joins TRBV4-1 to TRBJ1-5; TRBD1 might be the D (6 bases). Deletions cut 4 bases from V and 2 bases from J, with 12 bases between. Germline loops: CDR1 MGHRA, CDR2 YSYEKL. The CDR3 runs to 15 residues.

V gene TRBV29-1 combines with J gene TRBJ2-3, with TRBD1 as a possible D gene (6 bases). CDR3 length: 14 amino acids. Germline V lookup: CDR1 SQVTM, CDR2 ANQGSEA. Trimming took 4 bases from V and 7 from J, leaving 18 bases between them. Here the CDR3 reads CSVVTGLTTNTQYF. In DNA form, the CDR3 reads TGCAGCGTTGTGACAGGATTGACTACAAATACGCAGTATTTT.

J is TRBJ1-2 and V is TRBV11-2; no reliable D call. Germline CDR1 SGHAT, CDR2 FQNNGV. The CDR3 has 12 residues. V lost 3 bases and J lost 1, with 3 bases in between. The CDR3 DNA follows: TGTGCCAGCAGCTTCCGTAACTATGGCTACACCTTC. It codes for CASSFRNYGYTF.

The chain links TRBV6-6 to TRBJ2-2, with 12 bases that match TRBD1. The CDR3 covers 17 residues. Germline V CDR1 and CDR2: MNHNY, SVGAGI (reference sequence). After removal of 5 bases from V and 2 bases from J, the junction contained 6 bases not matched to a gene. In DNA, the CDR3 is TGTGCCAGCAGTCGGGACAGGGGGCTCTTTAACACCGGGGAGCTGTTTTTT. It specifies CASSRDRGLFNTGELFF.

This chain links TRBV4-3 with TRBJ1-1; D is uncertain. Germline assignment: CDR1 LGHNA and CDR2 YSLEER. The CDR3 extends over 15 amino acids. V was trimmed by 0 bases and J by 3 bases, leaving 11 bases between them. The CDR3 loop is CASSQDRFTHTEAFF. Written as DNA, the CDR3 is TGCGCCAGCAGCCAAGATCGGTTCACCCACACTGAAGCTTTCTTT.

CDR3 region: CASSPGGLAGSGELFF. For the CDR3, the DNA is TGTGCCAGCTCACCCGGCGGACTAGCGGGATCAGGGGAGCTGTTTTTT. The V gene is TRBV18, the J gene TRBJ2-2; 12 bases line up with TRBD2. Germline V gene lookup returns CDR1 KGHSH and CDR2 LQKENI. The CDR3 has 16 residues. With 3 bases clipped from V and 8 bases from J, the junction kept 7 bases outside the gene matches.

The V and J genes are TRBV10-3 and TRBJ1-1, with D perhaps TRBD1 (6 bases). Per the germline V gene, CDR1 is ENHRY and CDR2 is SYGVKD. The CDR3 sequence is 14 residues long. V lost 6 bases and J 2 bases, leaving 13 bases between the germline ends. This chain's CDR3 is CAIRDYRENTEAFF. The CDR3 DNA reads TGTGCCATCAGAGATTACAGGGAAAACACTGAAGCTTTCTTT.

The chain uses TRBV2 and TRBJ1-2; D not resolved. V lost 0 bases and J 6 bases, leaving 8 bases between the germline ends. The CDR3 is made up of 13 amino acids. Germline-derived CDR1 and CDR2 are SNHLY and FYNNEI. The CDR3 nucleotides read TGTGCCAGCAGTGAAGCCGAGGAAGATGGCTACACCTTC. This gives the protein CASSEAEEDGYTF. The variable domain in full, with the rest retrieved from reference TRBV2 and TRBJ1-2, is EPEVTQTPSHQVTQMGQEVILRCVPISNHLYFYWYRQILGQKVEFLVSFYNNEISEKSEIFDDQFSVERPDGSNFTLKIRSTKLEDSAMYFCASSEAEEDGYTFGSGTRLTVV.

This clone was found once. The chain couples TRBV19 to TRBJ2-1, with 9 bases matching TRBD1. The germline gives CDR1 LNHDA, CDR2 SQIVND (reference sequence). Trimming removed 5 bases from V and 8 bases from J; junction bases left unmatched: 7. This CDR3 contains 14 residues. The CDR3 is CASSEQGALHEQFF. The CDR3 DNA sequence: TGTGCCAGTAGTGAACAGGGGGCTCTTCATGAGCAGTTCTTC.

The CDR3 spells CASSLVFTRNTGELFF. The CDR3 DNA reads TGTGCCAGCAGCTTAGTTTTTACAAGGAACACCGGGGAGCTGTTTTTT. This chain joins TRBV7-9 and TRBJ2-2; D not certain. Germline V gene data show CDR1 as SEHNR and CDR2 as FQNEAQ (reference sequence). Deletions cut 1 base from V and 1 base from J, with 10 bases between. The CDR3 is made up of 16 amino acids.

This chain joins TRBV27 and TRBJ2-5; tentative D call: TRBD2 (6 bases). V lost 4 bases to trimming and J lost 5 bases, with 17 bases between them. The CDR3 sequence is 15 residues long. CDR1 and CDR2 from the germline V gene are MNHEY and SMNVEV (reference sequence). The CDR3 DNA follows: TGTGCCAGCAGTTCATCCAGGGAGGTCTGGGAGACCCAGTACTTC. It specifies CASSSSREVWETQYF.

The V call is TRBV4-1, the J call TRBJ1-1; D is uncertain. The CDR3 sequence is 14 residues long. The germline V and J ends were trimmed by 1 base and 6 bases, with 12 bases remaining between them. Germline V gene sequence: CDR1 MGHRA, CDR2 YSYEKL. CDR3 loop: CASSQGQTRAEAFF. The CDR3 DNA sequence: TGCGCCAGCAGCCAAGGGCAGACTCGGGCTGAAGCTTTCTTT.

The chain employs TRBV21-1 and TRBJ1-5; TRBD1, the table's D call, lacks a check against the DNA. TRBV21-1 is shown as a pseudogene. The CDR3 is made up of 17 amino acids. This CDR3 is CASIDRVVVGLNQPQHF. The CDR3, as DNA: TGTGCCAGCATCGACAGGGTCGTCGTCGGGCTGAATCAGCCCCAGCATTTT.

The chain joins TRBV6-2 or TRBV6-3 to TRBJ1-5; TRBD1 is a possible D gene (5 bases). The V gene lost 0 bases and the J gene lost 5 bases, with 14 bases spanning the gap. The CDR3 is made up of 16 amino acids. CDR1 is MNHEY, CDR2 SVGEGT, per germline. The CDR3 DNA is TGTGCCAGCAGTTACTCCAGGGCGGAGGGACATCAGCCCCAGCATTTT. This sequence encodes CASSYSRAEGHQPQHF.

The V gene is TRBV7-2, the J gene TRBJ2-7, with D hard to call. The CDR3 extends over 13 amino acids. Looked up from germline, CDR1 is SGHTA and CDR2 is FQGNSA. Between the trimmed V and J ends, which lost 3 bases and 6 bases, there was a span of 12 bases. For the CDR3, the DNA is TGTGCCAGCAGCTTTTCCCTACTTTCCGAGCAGTACTTC. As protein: CASSFSLLSEQYF.

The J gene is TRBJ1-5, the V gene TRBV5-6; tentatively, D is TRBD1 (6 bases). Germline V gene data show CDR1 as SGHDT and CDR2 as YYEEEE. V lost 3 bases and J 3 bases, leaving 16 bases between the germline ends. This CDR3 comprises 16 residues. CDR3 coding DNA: TGTGCCAGCAGCTCCTGGGGGCAGTGGGACAATCAGCCCCAGCATTTT. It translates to CASSSWGQWDNQPQHF.

The CDR3 DNA reads TGTGCCAGCAGCTCGCCGGGCGGAGGTCAGCCCCAGCATTTT. Its protein is CASSSPGGGQPQHF. The chain couples TRBV7-2 to TRBJ1-5; unclear D gene. Germline CDR1 SGHTA, CDR2 FQGNSA. The CDR3 length is 14 residues. Trimming shortened V by 4 bases and J by 6 bases, and 13 bases separated the two germline ends. The full variable domain, in which reference TRBV7-2 and TRBJ1-5 provide the parts outside the CDR3, is GAGVSQSPSNKVTEKGKDVELRCDPISGHTALYWYRQSLGQGLEFLIYFQGNSAPDKSGLPSDRFSAERTGGSVSTLTIQRTQQEDSAVYLCASSSPGGGQPQHFGDGTRLSIL.

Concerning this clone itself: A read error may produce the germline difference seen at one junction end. In nucleotides, the CDR3 is TGCGGGTCCGAAGGTAGCGGTAGCACAGATACGCAGTATTTT. Translated: CGSEGSGSTDTQYF. This rearrangement joins TRBV6-6 to TRBJ2-3; D might be TRBD2 (6 bases). This CDR3 contains 14 residues. Germline CDR1 reads MNHNY; CDR2 reads SVGAGI (reference sequence).

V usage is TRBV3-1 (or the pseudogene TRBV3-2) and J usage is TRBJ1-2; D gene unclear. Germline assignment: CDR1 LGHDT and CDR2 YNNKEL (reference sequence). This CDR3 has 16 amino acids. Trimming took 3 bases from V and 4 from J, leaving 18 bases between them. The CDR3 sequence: CASSQVHSRLFYGYTF. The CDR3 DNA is TGTGCCAGCAGCCAGGTCCACTCAAGACTCTTCTATGGCTACACCTTC.

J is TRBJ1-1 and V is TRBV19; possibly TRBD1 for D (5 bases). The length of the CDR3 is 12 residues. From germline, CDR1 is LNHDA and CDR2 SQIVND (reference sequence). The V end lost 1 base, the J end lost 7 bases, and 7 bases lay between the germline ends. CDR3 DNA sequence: TGTGCCAGTAGTATAGTCCAGGGTGAAGCTTTCTTT. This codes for CASSIVQGEAFF.

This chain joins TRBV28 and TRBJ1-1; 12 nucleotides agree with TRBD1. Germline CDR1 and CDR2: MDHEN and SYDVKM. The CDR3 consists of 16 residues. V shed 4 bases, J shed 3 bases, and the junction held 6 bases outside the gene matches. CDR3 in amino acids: CASSSGTGGPHTEAFF. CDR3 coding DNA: TGTGCCAGCAGTTCAGGGACAGGGGGCCCTCACACTGAAGCTTTCTTT.

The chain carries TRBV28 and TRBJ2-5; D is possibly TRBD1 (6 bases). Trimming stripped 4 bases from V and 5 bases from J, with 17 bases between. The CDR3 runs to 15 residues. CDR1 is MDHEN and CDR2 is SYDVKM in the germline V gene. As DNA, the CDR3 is TGTGCCAGCAGTTACGGGGCAGGGGAAGGGGAGACCCAGTACTTC. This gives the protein CASSYGAGEGETQYF.

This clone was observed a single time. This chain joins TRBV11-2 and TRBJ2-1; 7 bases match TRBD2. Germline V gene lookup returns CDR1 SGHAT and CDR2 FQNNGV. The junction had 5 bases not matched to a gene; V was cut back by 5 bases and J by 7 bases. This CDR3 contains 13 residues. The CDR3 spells CASSIGLDNEQFF. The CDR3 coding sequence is TGTGCCAGCAGCATAGGACTAGATAATGAGCAGTTCTTC.

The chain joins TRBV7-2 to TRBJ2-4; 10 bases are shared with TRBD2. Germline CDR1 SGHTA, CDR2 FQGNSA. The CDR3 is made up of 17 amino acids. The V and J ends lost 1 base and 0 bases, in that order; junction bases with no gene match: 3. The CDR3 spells CASSLGTSGLAKNIQYF. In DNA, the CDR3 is TGTGCCAGCAGCTTAGGGACTAGCGGACTAGCCAAAAACATTCAGTACTTC.